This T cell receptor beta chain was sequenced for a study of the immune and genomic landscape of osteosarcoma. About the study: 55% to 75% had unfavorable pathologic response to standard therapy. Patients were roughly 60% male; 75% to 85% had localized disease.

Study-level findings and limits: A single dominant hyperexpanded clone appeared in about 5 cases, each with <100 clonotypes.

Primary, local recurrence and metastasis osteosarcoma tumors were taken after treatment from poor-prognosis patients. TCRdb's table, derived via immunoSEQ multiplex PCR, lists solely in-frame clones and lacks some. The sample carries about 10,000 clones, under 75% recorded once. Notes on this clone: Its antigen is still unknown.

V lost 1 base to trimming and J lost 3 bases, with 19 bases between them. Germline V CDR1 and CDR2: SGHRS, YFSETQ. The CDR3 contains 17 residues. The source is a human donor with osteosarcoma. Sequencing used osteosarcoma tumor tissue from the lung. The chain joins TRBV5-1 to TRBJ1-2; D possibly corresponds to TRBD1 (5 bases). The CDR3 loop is CASSLIPRDGNYYGYTF. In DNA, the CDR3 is TGCGCCAGCAGCTTGATTCCCCGGGACGGCAATTACTATGGCTACACCTTC.